This T cell receptor (beta chain) was found in a study of blood T cell repertoires in COVID-19. Overall study context: In each case, the material was cDNA or gDNA derived from T cells, B-cell-depleted T cells, or PBMCs.

The germline gives CDR1 MNHEY, CDR2 SVGAGI. The CDR3 is 16 residues long. Trimming removed 2 bases at V and 0 bases at J, with 13 bases between. The repertoire was sequenced with immunoSEQ multiplex PCR; TCRdb's copy has only in-frame clones and lacks some. Seen here are 300,000 to 450,000 clones, roughly 87% observed once, and the top ten hold just under 4%. This TCR was recovered from a woman aged 60-70 years with COVID-19, enrolled during active disease. The specimen was peripheral blood. The rearrangement joins TRBV6-5 to TRBJ1-1, with D maybe TRBD1 (6 bases). The CDR3 spells CASSYRTVDMNTEAFF. The CDR3 DNA sequence: TGTGCCAGCAGTTACCGGACAGTGGATATGAACACTGAAGCTTTCTTT.